This note documents a single T cell receptor beta chain sequence. The antigen is not known. This entry belongs to a study of identical twins. Findings and limits, study-wide: Out-of-frame alpha sequences common to twins exhibited a surplus of low generation probability. Within cord blood, abundant beta clonotypes carried fewer insertions, but memory repertoires showed no such trend.

Every donor was a healthy Caucasian. Germline V lookup: CDR1 MDHEN, CDR2 SYDVKM. This CDR3 comprises 13 residues. V dropped 4 bases and J dropped 0 bases, with 6 bases sitting between them. Template switching (which added a universal primer site) was used, and cDNA carried unique molecular identifiers. TCRdb itself ran the 5' RACE reads through MiXCR, one entry per CDR3 protein. Of a few hundred thousand distinct CDR3 sequences in the sample, about 18% were seen once. This receptor was taken from a man aged 50 to 60 in good health. The chain carries TRBV28 and TRBJ1-2; D is ambiguous. The sample taken for sequencing was naive T cells sorted from blood. This CDR3 reads CASSWSSNYGYTF. The CDR3 nucleotides are TGTGCCAGCAGTTGGAGTTCTAACTATGGCTACACCTTC.